The T cell receptor beta chain under discussion was sequenced for a study of shared clonotypes between healthy human individuals. Study conclusions and caveats: Clonotypes that were shared across a handful of donors made up around 5% of naive CD4 clonotypes.

Regarding this clone: The antigen remains undetermined.

Per germline, CDR1 MNHEY and CDR2 SVGAGI. Trimming cost V 7 bases and J 6 bases; bases outside gene matches: 9. The CDR3 contains 14 residues. The data were produced by immunoSEQ multiplex PCR, yet TCRdb's version contains in-frame clones alone and is incomplete. Of roughly 2,500,000 clones in the sample, 80% to 95% are singletons; the top ten hold roughly 0.36%. The chain employs TRBV6-5 and TRBJ2-7; TRBD2 agrees at 10 bases. The sequenced sample consisted of naive CD4+ T cells from PBMCs. Described subset: CD45RA+ positively selected. The receptor was derived from a young man in good health. Some clones in this sample may be carry-over from other donors' samples. CDR3 DNA: TGTGCCAGCACCCCGAGCAGCGGGAGGGCCGAGCAGTACTTC. Protein product: CASTPSSGRAEQYF.